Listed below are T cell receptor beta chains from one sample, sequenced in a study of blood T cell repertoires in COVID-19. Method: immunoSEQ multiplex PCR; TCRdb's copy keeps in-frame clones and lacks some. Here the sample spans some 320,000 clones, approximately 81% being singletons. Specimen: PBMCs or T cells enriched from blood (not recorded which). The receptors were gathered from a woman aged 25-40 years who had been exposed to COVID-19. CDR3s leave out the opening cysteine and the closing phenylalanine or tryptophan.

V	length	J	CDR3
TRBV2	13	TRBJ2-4	ASSELRQSKNIQY
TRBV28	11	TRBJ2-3	ASSLKGTDTQY
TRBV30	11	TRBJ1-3	AWRPDSGNTIY
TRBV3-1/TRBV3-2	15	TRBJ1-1	ASSHSPWGQGAGGAF
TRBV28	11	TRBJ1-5	ASSFSVNQPQH
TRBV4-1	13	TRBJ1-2	ASSPEEGLYYGYT
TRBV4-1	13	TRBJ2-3	ASSLADIGTDTQY
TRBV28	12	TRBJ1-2	ASSPLEQAEGYT
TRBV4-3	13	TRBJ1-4	ASSQGDRVNEKLF
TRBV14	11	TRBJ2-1	ASSPTRTNEQF
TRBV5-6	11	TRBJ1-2	ASSLTGMSGYT
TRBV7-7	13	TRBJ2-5	ASSTGLAGQETQY
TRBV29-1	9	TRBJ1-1	SVRGQAGAF
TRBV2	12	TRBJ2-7	ASNSLETTYEQY
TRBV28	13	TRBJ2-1	ASSLPQQGLGEQF
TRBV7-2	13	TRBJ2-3	ASSLAGVSTDTQY
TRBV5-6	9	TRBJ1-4	ASSLREKLF
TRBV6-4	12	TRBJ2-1	ASSSGLGDNEQF
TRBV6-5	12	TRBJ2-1	ASSSTVTYNEQF
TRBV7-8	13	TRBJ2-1	ASSPRTSAYNEQF
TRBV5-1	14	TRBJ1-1	ASSLDKGLGSTEAF
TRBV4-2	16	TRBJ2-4	ASSQDIAGGLSGDIQY
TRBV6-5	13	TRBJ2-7	ASSYSLDSTYEQY
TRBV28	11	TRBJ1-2	ASSLFLGGGYT
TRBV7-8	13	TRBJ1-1	ASSPQDREGTEAF
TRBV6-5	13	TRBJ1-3	ASTTGQGNENTIY
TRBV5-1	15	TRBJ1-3	ASSLVSRTGPGNTIY
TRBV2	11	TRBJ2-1	ASTAGAYNEQF
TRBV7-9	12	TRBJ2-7	ASSSGSGSYEQY
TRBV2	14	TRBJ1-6	ASFTGASSYNSPLH
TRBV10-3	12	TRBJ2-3	AISEGRDTDTQY
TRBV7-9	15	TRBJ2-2	ASSLNWGDFNTGELF
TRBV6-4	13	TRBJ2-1	ASSVGSGQYNEQF
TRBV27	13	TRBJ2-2	ASRSDRGRTGELF
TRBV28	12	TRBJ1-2	ASKDHAGSHGYT
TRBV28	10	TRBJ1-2	ASTSGDYGYT
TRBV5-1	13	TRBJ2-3	ASSLVGPSTDTQY
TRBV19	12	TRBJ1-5	ASRFTVSNQPQH
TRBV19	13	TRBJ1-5	ASSIDPGGYQPQH
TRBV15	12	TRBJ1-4	ATSRDRGREKLF
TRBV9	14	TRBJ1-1	ASSVSQGARSTEAF
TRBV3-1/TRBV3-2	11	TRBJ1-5	ASSLGGYQPQH
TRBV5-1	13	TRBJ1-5	ASSPDRGVDQPQH
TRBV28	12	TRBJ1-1	ASSLPGRGVEAF
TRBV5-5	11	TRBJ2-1	ASSPGLFNEQF
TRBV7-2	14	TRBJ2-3	ASSLGTGGWTDTQY
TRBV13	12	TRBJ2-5	ASSLAGSSGTQY
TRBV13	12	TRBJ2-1	ASSHSSSYNEQF
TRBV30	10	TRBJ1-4	AWSWLDEKLF
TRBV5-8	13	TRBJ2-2	ATKGQGIGTGELF
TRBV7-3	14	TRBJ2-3	ASSGGLAGRADTQY
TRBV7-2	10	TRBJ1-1	ASSLDSRWAF
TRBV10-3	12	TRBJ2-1	AISRGGANNEQF
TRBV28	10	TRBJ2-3	ASSLPTDTQY
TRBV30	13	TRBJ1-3	AWSVPRGSGNTIY
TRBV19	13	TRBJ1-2	ASSTSLGAPGGYT
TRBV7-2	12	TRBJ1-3	ASSSRGSGNTIY
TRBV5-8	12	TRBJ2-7	ASSLITGSYEQY